Given below is one T cell receptor beta chain in context. Each subset's genomic DNA was split evenly across several immunoSEQ plates. Assay used: immunoSEQ multiplex PCR; TCRdb lists only in-frame clones, some missing. The table records about 670,000 clones, approximately 79% of them present only once. The data were obtained in a study of shared clonotypes between healthy human individuals. The germline CDR1 and CDR2 sequences are SGHDN and FVKESK. Unmatched junction bases numbered 5, after V lost 0 bases and J lost 8 bases. The CDR3 runs 16 residues. The rearrangement uses TRBV14 and TRBJ2-2, with 11 nucleotides matching TRBD2. This receptor was obtained from a woman in her 30s in good health. Sequencing was performed on memory CD4+ T cells sorted from blood. Subset here: CD45RA-negative fraction. As DNA, the CDR3 is TGTGCCAGCAGCCAAGAACTAGCGGGAGTATGGGGGGAGCTGTTTTTT. This translates into CASSQELAGVWGELFF.